This TCR beta chain emerged from a study of T cell responses to AZD1222 COVID-19 vaccine. Clones were sequenced by immunoSEQ multiplex PCR, and TCRdb holds only the in-frame ones, with some missing. In the table there are 54,000 or so clones, approximately 90% of which are singletons. The CDR3 is made up of 15 amino acids. V shed 4 bases and J 6 bases; nucleotides not matched to a gene: 13. Germline V CDR1 and CDR2: SGDLS, YYNGEE. This specimen consisted of peripheral blood, obtained on day 0 of AZD1222 vaccination. The TCR sequence derives from an adult in good health. This rearrangement joins TRBV9 to TRBJ2-7; 7 bases map to TRBD2. CDR3 residues: CASSPRLAPGSEQYF. The CDR3 DNA sequence: TGTGCCAGCAGCCCTCGACTAGCTCCGGGGTCCGAGCAGTACTTC.